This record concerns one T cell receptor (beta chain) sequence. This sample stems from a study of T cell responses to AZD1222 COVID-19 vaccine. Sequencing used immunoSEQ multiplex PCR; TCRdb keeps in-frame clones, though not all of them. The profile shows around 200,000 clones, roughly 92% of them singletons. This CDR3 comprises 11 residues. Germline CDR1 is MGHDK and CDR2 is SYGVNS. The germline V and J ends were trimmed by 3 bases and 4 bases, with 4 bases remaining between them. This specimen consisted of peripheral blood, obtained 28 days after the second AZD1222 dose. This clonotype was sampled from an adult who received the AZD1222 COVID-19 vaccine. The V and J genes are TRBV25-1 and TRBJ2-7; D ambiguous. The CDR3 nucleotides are TGTGCCAGCAGTGACCGATACGAGCAGTACTTC. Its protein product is CASSDRYEQYF.